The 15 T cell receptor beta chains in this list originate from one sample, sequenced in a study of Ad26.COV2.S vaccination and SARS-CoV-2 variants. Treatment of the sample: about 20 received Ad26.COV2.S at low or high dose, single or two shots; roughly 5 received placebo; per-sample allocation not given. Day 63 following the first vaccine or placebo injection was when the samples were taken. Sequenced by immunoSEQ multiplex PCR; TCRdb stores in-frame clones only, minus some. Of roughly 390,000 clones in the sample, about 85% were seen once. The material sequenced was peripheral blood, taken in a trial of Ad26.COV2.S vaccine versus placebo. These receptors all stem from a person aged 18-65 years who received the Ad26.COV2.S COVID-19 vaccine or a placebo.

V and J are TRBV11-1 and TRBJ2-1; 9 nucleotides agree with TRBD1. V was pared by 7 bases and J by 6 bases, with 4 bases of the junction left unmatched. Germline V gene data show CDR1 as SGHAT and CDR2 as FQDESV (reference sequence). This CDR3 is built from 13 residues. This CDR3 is CASKTGGINEQFF. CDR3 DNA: TGTGCCAGCAAGACAGGGGGGATCAATGAGCAGTTCTTC.

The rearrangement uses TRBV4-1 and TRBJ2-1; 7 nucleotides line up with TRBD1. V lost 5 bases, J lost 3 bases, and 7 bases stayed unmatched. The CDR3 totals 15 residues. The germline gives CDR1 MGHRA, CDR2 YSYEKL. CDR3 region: CASSGRQGNYNEQFF. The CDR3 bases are TGCGCCAGCAGCGGACGACAGGGTAACTACAATGAGCAGTTCTTC.

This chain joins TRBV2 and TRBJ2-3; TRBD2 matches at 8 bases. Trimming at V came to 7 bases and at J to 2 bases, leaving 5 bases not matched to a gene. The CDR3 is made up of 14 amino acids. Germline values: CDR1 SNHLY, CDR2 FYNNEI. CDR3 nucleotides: TGTGCCAGCATCGGGGGGGAATACACAGATACGCAGTATTTT. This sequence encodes CASIGGEYTDTQYF.

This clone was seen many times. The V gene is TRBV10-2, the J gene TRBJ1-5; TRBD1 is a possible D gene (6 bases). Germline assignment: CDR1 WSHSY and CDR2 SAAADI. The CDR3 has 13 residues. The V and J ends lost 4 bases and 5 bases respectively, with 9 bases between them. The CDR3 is CASSGGAHQPQHF. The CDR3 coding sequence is TGCGCCAGCAGTGGGGGGGCCCATCAGCCCCAGCATTTT.

The CDR3 sequence is CSAGPAGPGELFF. Here the CDR3 DNA reads TGCAGCGCCGGACCCGCCGGACCCGGGGAGCTGTTTTTT. V and J are TRBV29-1 and TRBJ2-2, with D hard to call. V was clipped by 7 bases and J by 6 bases, with 15 bases between them. CDR1 is SQVTM, CDR2 ANQGSEA, per germline. The length of the CDR3 is 13 residues.

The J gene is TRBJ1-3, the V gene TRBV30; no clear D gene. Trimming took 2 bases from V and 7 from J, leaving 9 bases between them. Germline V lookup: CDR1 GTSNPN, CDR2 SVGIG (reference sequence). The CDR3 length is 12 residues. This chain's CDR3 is CAWSRSGNTIYF. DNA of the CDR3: TGTGCCTGGAGTCGGTCGGGCAACACCATATATTTT.

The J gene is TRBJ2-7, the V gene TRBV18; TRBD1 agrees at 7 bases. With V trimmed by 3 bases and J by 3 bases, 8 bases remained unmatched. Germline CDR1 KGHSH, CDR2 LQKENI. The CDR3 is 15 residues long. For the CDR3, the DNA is TGTGCCAGCTCACCTTCCGGGACAGCAGGCTACGAGCAGTACTTC. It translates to CASSPSGTAGYEQYF.

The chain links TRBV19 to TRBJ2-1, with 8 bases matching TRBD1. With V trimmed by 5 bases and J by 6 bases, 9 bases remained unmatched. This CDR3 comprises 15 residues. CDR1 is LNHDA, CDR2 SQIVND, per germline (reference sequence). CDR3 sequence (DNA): TGTGCCAGTAGTGTACAGGGGGAGGTGGGCAATGAGCAGTTCTTC. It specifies CASSVQGEVGNEQFF.

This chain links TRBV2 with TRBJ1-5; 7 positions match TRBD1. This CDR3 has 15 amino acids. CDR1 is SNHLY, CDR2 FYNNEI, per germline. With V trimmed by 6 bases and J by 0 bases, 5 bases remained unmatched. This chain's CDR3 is CASRGTAYSNQPQHF. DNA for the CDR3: TGTGCCAGCAGGGGGACAGCTTATAGCAATCAGCCCCAGCATTTT. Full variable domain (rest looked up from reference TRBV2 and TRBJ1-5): EPEVTQTPSHQVTQMGQEVILRCVPISNHLYFYWYRQILGQKVEFLVSFYNNEISEKSEIFDDQFSVERPDGSNFTLKIRSTKLEDSAMYFCASRGTAYSNQPQHFGDGTRLSIL.

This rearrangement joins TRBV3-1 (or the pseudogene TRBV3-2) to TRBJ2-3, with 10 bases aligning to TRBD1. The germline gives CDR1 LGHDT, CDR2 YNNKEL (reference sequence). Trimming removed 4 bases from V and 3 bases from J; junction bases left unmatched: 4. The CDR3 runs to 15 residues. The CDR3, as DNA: TGTGCCAGCAGCCTCTCGGGACAGGGGACAGATACGCAGTATTTT. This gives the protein CASSLSGQGTDTQYF.

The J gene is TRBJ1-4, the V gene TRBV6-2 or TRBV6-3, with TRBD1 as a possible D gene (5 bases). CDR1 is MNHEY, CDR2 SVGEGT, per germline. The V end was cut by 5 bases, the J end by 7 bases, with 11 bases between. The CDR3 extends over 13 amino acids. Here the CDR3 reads CASSPRRGEKLFF. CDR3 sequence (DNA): TGTGCCAGCAGTCCGCGGAGGGGTGAAAAACTGTTTTTT.

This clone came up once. CDR3: CASSPFRDTEAFF. CDR3 nucleotides: TGTGCCAGCAGCCCATTTAGGGACACTGAAGCTTTCTTT. The gene calls are TRBV7-8 and TRBJ1-1, with D unclear. The germline gives CDR1 SGHVS, CDR2 FQNEAQ. Trimming left V 5 bases short and J 3 bases short, with 10 bases between. The CDR3 consists of 13 residues. The full variable domain, completed using reference TRBV7-8 and TRBJ1-1, is GAGVSQSPRYKVAKRGQDVALRCDPISGHVSLFWYQQALGQGPEFLTYFQNEAQLDKSGLPSDRFFAERPEGSVSTLKIQRTQQEDSAVYLCASSPFRDTEAFFGQGTRLTVV.

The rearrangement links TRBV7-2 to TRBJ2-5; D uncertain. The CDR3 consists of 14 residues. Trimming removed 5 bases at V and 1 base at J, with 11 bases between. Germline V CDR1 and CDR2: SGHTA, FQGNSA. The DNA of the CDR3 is TGTGCCAGCAGCCTCGGTAGGGTCCAAGAGACCCAGTACTTC. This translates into CASSLGRVQETQYF.

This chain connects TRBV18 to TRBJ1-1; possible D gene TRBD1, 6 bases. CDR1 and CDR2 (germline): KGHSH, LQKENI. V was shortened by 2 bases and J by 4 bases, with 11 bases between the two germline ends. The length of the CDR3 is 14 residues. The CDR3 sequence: CASSPRGAGTEAFF. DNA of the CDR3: TGTGCCAGCTCACCAAGGGGGGCAGGCACTGAAGCTTTCTTT.

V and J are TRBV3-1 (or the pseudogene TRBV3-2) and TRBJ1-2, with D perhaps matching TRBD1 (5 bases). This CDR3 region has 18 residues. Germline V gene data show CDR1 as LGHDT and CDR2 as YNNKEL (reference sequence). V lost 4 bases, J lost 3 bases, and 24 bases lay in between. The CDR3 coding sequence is TGTGCCAGCAGCCGAACACAGTTCAAACGGGGGTTTCACTATGGCTACACCTTC. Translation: CASSRTQFKRGFHYGYTF.